This section outlines one T cell receptor (beta chain) sequence together with its context. Its antigen is unknown. The input lacks base qualities; no much larger clone sits a single base away. The donors were included in the validation cohort of over a hundred subjects, a group kept apart from the roughly 670-subject first cohort. This sample stems from a study of cytomegalovirus exposure and HLA in healthy donors (dated by TCRdb to 2016 to 2017). For context, the study as a whole: A later analysis indicated that the 130 or so validation repertoires were generated on the platform also employed for the 720 or so repertoires of the first cohort. The aim of the study was to test whether cataloging public T cell receptors could identify signatures of past pathogen exposure. Besides the first cohort of approximately 670 subjects, a separate validation cohort made up of roughly 120 different subjects was used. The study combined high-throughput TCR immunosequencing, statistical association of individual TCRs with disease status, and machine learning to predict cytomegalovirus infection status. Broad study findings and their caveats: Of the cluster scores, around 95% were above 0 in a later analysis, which found that TCRs clustered in the first cohort also tended to co-occur in the approximately 110 validation repertoires. According to the authors, the approach could potentially be generalized to other disease states and immunological phenotypes. While some public TCRs were present in many individuals, most TCR sequences turned up only very rarely across donors. In both the original and validation cohorts, the classifier was reported to diagnose cytomegalovirus status with high specificity and sensitivity. The study gave a list of over 150 TCR beta chains associated with cytomegalovirus. All 120 or so repertoires were used to score co-occurrence in the validation cohort in a later analysis, because that analysis had no HLA typing for the cohort. In vitro tests confirmed that a few of the cytomegalovirus-associated TCR beta chains recognize cytomegalovirus antigens.

The protocol used for the library was the immunoSEQ multiplex PCR assay. As for the authors' bioinformatics: A statistical classification framework was built for diagnosing cytomegalovirus status from the catalog of TCR beta chain sequences. TCRdb mirrors the immuneACCESS table, restricted to in-frame sequences. Some clones are absent from its copies; in checked studies, under half trace to an unresolved V gene, and the reason for the others is unknown. V and J calls and clone size come straight from that table; D and trimming were deduced from the DNA. This sample has about 160,000 clones in its table, and about 95% of those were observed once. Clones ranked in the top ten supply around 0.9% of the sample. The sample was PBMCs. This TCR derives from a woman under 30 in good health and CMV-seronegative.

The CDR3 corresponds to CASSLPSTGDPLRNTEAFF. The nucleotide sequence is TGCGCCAGCAGCTTGCCCTCTACAGGGGACCCTTTGAGGAACACTGAAGCTTTCTTT. The chain links TRBV5-1 with TRBJ1-1, and 7 bases in between align with TRBD1. Compared with germline, V lacks 1 base and J lacks 1 base; bases without a gene match: 16. The CDR3, from cysteine to phenylalanine, totals 19 residues. Just the 57-base CDR3 DNA is kept, in frame starting at base 1. CDR1 and CDR2, looked up from the germline V gene, are SGHRS and YFSETQ.